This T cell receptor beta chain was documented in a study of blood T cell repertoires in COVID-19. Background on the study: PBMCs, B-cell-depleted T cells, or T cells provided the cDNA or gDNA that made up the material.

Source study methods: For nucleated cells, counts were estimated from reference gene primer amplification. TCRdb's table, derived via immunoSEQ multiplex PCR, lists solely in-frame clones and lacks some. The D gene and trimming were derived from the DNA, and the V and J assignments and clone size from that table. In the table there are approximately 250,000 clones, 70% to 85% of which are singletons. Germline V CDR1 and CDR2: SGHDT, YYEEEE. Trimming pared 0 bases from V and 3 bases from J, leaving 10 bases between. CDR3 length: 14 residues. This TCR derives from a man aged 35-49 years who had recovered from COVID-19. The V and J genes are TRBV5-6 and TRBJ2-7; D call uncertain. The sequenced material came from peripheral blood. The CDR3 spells CASSLDASYYEQYF. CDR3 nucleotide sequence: TGTGCCAGCAGCTTGGACGCGAGCTACTACGAGCAGTACTTC.